This TCR beta chain was sequenced for a study of blood T cell repertoires in COVID-19. Germline V gene data show CDR1 as SGHTA and CDR2 as FQGNSA. The CDR3 covers 15 residues. Unmatched junction bases numbered 7, after V lost 5 bases and J lost 5 bases. TCRdb's table, derived via immunoSEQ multiplex PCR, lists solely in-frame clones and lacks some. The sample carries about 220,000 clones, more than 80% recorded once. The TCR was taken from a young man who had recovered from COVID-19. Specimen: peripheral blood. The V gene is TRBV7-2, the J gene TRBJ2-1; 9 nucleotides align to TRBD2. The CDR3 DNA is TGTGCCAGCAGCCTGACTAGCGGAAAACACAATGAGCAGTTCTTC. Its protein product is CASSLTSGKHNEQFF.